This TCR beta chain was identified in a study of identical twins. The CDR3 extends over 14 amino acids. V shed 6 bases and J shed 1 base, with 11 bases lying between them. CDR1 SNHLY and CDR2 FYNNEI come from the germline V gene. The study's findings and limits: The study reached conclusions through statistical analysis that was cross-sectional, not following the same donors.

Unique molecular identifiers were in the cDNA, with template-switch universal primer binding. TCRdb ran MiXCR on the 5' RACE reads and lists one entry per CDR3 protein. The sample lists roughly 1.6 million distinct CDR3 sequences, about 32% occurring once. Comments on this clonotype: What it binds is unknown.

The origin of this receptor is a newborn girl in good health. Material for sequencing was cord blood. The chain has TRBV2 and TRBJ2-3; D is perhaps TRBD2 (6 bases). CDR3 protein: CASRPAGRTDTQYF. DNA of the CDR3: TGTGCCAGCAGGCCAGCGGGCCGCACAGATACGCAGTATTTT.